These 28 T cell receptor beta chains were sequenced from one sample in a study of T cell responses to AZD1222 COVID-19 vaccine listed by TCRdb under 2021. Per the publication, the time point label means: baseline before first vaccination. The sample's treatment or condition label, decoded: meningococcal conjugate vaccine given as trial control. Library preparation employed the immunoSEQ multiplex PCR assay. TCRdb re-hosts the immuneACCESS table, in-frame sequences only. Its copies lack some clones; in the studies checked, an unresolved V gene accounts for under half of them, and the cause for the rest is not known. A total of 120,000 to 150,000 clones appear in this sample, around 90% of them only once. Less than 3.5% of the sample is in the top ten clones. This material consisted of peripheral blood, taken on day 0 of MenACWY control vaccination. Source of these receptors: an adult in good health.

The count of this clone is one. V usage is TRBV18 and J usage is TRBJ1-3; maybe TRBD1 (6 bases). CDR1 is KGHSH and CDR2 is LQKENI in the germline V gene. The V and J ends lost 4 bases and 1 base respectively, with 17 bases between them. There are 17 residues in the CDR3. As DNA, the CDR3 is TGTGCCAGCTCACAACAACTACTACAGGGTTCTGGAAACACCATATATTTT. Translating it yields CASSQQLLQGSGNTIYF.

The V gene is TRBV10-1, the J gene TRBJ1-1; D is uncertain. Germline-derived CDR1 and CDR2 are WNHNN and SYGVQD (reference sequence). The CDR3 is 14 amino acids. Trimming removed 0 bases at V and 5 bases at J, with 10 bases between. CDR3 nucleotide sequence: TGCGCCAGCAGTGAGTCGGCGGGGAATACTGAAGCTTTCTTT. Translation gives CASSESAGNTEAFF.

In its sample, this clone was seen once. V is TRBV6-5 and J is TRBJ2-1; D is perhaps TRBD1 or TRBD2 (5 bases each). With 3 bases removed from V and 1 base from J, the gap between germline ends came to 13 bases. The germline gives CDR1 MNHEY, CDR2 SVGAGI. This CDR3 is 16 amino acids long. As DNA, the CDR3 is TGTGCCAGCAGTTATGGGACGGGTACATCCTACAATGAGCAGTTCTTC. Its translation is CASSYGTGTSYNEQFF.

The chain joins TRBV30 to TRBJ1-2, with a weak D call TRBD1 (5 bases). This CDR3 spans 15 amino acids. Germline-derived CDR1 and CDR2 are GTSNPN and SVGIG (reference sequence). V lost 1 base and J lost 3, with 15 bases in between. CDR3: CAWSGPWGRDYGYTF. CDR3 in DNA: TGTGCCTGGAGTGGTCCGTGGGGCAGGGACTATGGCTACACCTTC.

The CDR3 nucleotides read TGTGCCATCAGGAATAGCGGGACGAACACCGGGGAGCTGTTTTTT. Translating it yields CAIRNSGTNTGELFF. The chain couples TRBV10-3 to TRBJ2-2; 8 nucleotides align to TRBD2. Germline V CDR1 and CDR2: ENHRY, SYGVKD. The junction had 3 bases not matched to a gene; V was cut back by 6 bases and J by 0 bases. This CDR3 is built from 15 residues.

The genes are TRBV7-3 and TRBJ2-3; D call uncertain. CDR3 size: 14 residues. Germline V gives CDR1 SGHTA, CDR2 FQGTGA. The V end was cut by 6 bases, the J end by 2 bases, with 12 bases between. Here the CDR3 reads CASSERGNTDTQYF. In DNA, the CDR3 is TGTGCCAGCAGTGAACGCGGAAACACAGATACGCAGTATTTT.

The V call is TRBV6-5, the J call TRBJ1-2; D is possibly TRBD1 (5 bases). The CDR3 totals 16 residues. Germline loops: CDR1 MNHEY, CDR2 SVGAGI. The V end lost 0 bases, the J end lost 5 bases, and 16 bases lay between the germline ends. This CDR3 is CASSYSRDGSGYGYTF. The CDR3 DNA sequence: TGTGCCAGCAGTTACTCAAGGGACGGGTCAGGATATGGCTACACCTTC.

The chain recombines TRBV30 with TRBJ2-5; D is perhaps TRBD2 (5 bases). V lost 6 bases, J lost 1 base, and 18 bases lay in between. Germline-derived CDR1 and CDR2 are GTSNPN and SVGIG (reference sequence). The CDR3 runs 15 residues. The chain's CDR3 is CACPRIGGPQETQYF. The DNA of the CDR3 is TGTGCCTGCCCCCGGATAGGCGGGCCCCAAGAGACCCAGTACTTC.

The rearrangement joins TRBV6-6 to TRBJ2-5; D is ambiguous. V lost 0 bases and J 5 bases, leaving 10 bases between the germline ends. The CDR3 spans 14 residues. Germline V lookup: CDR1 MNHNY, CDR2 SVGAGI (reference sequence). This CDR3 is CASSYSILGETQYF. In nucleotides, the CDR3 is TGTGCCAGCAGTTACTCGATCCTAGGGGAGACCCAGTACTTC.

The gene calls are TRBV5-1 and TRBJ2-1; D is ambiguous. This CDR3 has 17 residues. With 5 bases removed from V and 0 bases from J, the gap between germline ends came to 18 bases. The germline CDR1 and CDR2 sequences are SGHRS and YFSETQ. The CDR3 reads CASSPIYSLSSYNEQFF. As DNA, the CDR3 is TGCGCCAGCAGTCCGATCTATAGCCTCAGCTCCTACAATGAGCAGTTCTTC.

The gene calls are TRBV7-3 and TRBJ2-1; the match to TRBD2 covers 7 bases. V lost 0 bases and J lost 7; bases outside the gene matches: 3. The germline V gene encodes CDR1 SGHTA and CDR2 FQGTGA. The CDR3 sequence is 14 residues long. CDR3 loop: CASSLTGGWNEQFF. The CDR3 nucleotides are TGTGCCAGCAGCTTAACGGGAGGGTGGAATGAGCAGTTCTTC.

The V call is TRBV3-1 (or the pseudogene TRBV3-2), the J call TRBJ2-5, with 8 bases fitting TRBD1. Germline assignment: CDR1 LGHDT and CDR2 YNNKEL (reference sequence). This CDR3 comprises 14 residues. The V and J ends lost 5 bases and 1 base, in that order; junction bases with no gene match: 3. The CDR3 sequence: CASSVTGGQETQYF. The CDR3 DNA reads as TGTGCCAGCAGCGTAACAGGGGGCCAAGAGACCCAGTACTTC.

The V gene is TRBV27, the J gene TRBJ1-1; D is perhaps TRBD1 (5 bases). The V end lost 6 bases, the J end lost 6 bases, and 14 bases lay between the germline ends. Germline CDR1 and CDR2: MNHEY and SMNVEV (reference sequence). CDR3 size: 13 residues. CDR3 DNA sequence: TGTGCCAGCAGGACCAGGGCGGAGGCTGAAGCTTTCTTT. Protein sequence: CASRTRAEAEAFF.

CDR3 DNA: TGTGCCAGCAGGTTGACAGGGCACTATGGCTACACCTTC. Its protein is CASRLTGHYGYTF. This chain links TRBV6-5 with TRBJ1-2; TRBD1 matches at 7 bases. The germline gives CDR1 MNHEY, CDR2 SVGAGI. CDR3 size: 13 residues. The V and J ends lost 6 bases and 3 bases, in that order; junction bases with no gene match: 4.

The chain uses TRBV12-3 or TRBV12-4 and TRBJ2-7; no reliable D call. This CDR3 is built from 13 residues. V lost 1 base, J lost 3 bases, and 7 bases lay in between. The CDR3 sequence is CASSLGYLYEQYF. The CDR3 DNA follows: TGTGCCAGCAGTTTAGGTTACCTCTACGAGCAGTACTTC.

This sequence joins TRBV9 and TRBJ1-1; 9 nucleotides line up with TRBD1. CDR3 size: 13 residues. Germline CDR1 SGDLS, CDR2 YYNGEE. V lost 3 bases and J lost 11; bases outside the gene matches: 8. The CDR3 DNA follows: TGTGCCAGCAGCGGGGGACAGGGTGTGAATGCTTTCTTT. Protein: CASSGGQGVNAFF.

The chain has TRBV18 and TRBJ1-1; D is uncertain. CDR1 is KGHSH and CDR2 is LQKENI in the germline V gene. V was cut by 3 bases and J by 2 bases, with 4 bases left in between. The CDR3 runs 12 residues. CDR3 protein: CASSPSNTEAFF. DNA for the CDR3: TGTGCCAGCTCACCGTCTAACACTGAAGCTTTCTTT. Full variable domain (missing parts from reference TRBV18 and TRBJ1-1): NAGVMQNPRHLVRRRGQEARLRCSPMKGHSHVYWYRQLPEEGLKFMVYLQKENIIDESGMPKERFSAEFPKEGPSILRIQQVVRGDSAAYFCASSPSNTEAFFGQGTRLTVV.

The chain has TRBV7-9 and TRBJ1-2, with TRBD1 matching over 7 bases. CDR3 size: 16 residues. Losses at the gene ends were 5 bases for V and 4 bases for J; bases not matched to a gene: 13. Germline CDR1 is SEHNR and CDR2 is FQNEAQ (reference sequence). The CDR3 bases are TGTGCCAGCAGCGCGCTCCGGGACAGACATAGCTATGGCTACACCTTC. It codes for CASSALRDRHSYGYTF.

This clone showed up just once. The CDR3, as DNA: TGTGCCAGCAGCCAAGAGGGCGGCAGGGGGGCGCATTTT. Translating it yields CASSQEGGRGAHF. This chain joins TRBV3-1 (or the pseudogene TRBV3-2) and TRBJ1-5, with 7 bases lining up with TRBD1. V shed 0 bases, J shed 15 bases, and the junction held 8 bases outside the gene matches. The CDR3 covers 13 residues. Germline V CDR1 and CDR2: LGHDT, YNNKEL (reference sequence).

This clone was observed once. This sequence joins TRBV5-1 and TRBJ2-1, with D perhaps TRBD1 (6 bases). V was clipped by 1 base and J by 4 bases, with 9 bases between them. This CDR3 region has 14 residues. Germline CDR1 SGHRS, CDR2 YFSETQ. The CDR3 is CASSLMDRYNEQFF. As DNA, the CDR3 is TGCGCCAGCAGCTTGATGGACAGATACAATGAGCAGTTCTTC.

The CDR3 DNA is TGTGCCAGCAGCACCACGGACAGCCCGAACACTGAAGCTTTCTTT. It yields the protein CASSTTDSPNTEAFF. The gene calls are TRBV4-2 and TRBJ1-1; a weak D match, TRBD1 (6 bases). The germline V and J ends were trimmed by 5 bases and 1 base, with 14 bases remaining between them. The germline V gene encodes CDR1 LGHNA and CDR2 YNFKEQ. CDR3 length: 15 residues.

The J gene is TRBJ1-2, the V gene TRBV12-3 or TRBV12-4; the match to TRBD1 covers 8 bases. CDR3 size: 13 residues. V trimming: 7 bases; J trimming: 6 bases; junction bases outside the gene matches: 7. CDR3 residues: CASNSGGNHGYTF. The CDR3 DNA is TGTGCCAGCAACTCAGGGGGCAACCATGGCTACACCTTC.

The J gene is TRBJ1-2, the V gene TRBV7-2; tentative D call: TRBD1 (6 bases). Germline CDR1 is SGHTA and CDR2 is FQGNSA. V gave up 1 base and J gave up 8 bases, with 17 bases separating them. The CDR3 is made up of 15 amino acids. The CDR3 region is CASSLVGGASAGYTF. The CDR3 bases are TGTGCCAGCAGCTTAGTAGGGGGGGCCTCGGCGGGCTACACCTTC.

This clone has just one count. CDR3 in amino acids: CASSAGLNEKLFF. The CDR3 coding sequence is TGTGCCAGCAGTGCGGGGCTTAATGAAAAACTGTTTTTT. This chain uses TRBV12-3 or TRBV12-4 with TRBJ1-4; tentatively, D is TRBD1 (5 bases). This CDR3 is 13 amino acids long. V lost 5 bases and J lost 4, with 8 bases in between.

CDR3 loop: CASSITESSTEAFF. The DNA of the CDR3 is TGTGCCAGCAGTATAACAGAATCAAGCACTGAAGCTTTCTTT. The V gene is TRBV28, the J gene TRBJ1-1; D gene ambiguous. Germline-derived CDR1 and CDR2 are MDHEN and SYDVKM. The CDR3 is 14 residues long. The germline V and J ends were trimmed by 5 bases and 4 bases, with 14 bases remaining between them. Based on the CDR3 plus reference TRBV28 and TRBJ1-1, the full variable domain is DVKVTQSSRYLVKRTGEKVFLECVQDMDHENMFWYRQDPGLGLRLIYFSYDVKMKEKGDIPEGYSVSREKKERFSLILESASTNQTSMYLCASSITESSTEAFFGQGTRLTVV.

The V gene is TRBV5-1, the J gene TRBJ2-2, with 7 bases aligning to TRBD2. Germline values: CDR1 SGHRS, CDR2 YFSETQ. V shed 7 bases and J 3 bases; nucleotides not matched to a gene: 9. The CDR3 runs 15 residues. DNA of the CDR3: TGCGCCAGCGGACTGGGGAGGGGCGACACCGGGGAGCTGTTTTTT. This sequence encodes CASGLGRGDTGELFF. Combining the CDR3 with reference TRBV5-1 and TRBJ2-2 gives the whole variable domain KAGVTQTPRYLIKTRGQQVTLSCSPISGHRSVSWYQQTPGQGLQFLFEYFSETQRNKGNFPGRFSGRQFSNSRSEMNVSTLELGDSALYLCASGLGRGDTGELFFGEGSRLTVL.

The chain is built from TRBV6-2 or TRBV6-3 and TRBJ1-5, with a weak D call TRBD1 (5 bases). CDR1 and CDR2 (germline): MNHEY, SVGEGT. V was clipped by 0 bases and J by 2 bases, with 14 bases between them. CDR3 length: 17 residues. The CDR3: CASSYSGARSRNQPQHF. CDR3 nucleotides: TGTGCCAGCAGTTACTCCGGGGCGAGGAGTCGCAATCAGCCCCAGCATTTT.

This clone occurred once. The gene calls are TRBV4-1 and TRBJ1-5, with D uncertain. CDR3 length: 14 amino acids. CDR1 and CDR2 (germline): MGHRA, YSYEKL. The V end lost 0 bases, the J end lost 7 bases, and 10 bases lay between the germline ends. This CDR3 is CASSQDRGRQPQHF. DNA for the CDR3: TGCGCCAGCAGCCAAGATAGAGGGCGCCAGCCCCAGCATTTT.